Below, one T cell receptor (beta chain) is given with its context. The target antigen is unknown. The record originates from a study of long-term antiretroviral therapy in people with HIV. V gave up 10 bases and J gave up 1 base; unmatched junction bases: 9. This CDR3 has 15 amino acids. The germline V gene has CDR1 KGHSH and CDR2 LQKENI. General observations from the study: Specimens of blood were obtained during about 2003 to 2018, possibly under older ART regimens. Controls exceeded HIV repertoires in CDR3 length range.

At survey level, the immunoSEQ assay was run in its v3.0 version. Sequencing was performed with immunoSEQ multiplex PCR; in TCRdb, only in-frame clones are kept and a portion is missing. The sample carries over 15,000 clones, approximately 80% recorded once. Sequenced here: unsorted PBMCs, sampled 0.1 years before starting antiretroviral therapy. The sequence derives from a man aged 18-30 years with HIV. This chain links TRBV18 with TRBJ2-2; 7 bases align to TRBD2. CDR3 nucleotides: TGTGCCACCCTCCCGGGGGGATTGAACACCGGGGAGCTGTTTTTT. It yields the protein CATLPGGLNTGELFF.